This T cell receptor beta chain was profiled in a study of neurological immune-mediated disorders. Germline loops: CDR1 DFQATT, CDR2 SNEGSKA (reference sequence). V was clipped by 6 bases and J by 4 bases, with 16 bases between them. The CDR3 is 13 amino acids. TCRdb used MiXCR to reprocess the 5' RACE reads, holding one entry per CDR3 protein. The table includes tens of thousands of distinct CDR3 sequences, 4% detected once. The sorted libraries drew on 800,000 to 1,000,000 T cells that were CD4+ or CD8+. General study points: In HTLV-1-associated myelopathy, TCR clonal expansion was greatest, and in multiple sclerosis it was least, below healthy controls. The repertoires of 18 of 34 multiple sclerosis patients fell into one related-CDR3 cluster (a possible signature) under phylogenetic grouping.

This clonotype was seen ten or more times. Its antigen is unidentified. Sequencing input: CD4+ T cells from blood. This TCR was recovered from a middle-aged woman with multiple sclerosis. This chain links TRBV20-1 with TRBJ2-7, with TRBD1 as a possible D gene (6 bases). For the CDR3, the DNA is TGCAGTGCCGGCCCCAGGGGCCAGTACGAGCAGTACTTC. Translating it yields CSAGPRGQYEQYF.